The clone carrying this T cell receptor (beta chain) was detected once. Its antigen is unidentified. This entry comes from a study of cytotoxic CD8 clonotypes in ibrutinib-treated CLL. The study's findings and limits: On treatment, the uncommon public clonotypes contracted or remained stable.

The germline V gene has CDR1 MNHEY and CDR2 SMNVEV (reference sequence). This CDR3 region has 15 residues. V was cut by 5 bases and J by 6 bases, with 18 bases left in between. Repertoires were generated with immunoSEQ multiplex PCR, while TCRdb's copy carries only in-frame clones and drops some. The sample shows 85,000 or so clones, 70% to 80% of them seen only once. Sequencing used PBMCs, obtained after 12 months of ibrutinib treatment. This receptor was obtained from a human donor with chronic lymphocytic leukemia. V gene TRBV27 combines with J gene TRBJ2-3; tentatively, D is TRBD2 (7 bases). CDR3 protein: CASSPGGGGRDTQYF. CDR3 bases: TGTGCCAGCAGTCCCGGGGGCGGGGGCAGGGATACGCAGTATTTT.